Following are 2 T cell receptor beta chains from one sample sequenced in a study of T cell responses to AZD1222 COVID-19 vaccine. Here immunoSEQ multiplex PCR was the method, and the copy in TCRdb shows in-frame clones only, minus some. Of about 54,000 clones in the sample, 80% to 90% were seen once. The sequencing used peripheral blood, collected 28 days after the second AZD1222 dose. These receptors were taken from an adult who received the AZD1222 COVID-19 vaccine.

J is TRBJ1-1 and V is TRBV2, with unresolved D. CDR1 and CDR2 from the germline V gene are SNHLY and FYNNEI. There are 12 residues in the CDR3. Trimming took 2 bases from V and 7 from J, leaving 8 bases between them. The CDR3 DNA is TGTGCCAGCAGTGAAAAGGGTAATGAAGCTTTCTTT. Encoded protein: CASSEKGNEAFF.

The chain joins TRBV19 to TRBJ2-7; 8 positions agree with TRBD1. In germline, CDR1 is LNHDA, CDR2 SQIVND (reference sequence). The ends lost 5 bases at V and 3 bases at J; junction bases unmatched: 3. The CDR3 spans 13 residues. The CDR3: CASSADRGYEQYF. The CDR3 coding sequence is TGTGCCAGTAGTGCCGACAGGGGCTACGAGCAGTACTTC. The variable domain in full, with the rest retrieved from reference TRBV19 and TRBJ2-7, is DGGITQSPKYLFRKEGQNVTLSCEQNLNHDAMYWYRQDPGQGLRLIYYSQIVNDFQKGDIAEGYSVSREKKESFPLTVTSAQKNPTAFYLCASSADRGYEQYFGPGTRLTVT.